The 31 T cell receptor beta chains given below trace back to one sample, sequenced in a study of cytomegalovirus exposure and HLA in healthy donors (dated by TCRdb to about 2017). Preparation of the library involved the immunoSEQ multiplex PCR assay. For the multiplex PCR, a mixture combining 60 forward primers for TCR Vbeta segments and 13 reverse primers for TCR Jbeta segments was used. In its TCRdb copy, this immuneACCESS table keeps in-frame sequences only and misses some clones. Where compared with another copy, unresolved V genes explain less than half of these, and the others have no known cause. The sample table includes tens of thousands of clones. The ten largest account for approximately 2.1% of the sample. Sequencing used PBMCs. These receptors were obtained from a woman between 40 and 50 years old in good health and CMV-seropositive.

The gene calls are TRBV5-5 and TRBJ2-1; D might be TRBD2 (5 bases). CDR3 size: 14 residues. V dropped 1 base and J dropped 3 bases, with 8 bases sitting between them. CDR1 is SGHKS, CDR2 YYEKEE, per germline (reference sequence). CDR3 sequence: CASSLNDYYNEQFF. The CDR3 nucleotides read TGTGCCAGCAGCTTGAATGACTACTACAATGAGCAGTTCTTC.

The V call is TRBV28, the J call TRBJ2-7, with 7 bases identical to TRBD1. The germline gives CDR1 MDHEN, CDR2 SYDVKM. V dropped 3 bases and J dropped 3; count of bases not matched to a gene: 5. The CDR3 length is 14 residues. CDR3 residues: CASSFMGQIYEQYF. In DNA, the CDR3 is TGTGCCAGCAGTTTCATGGGACAGATCTACGAGCAGTACTTC. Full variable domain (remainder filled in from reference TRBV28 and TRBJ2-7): DVKVTQSSRYLVKRTGEKVFLECVQDMDHENMFWYRQDPGLGLRLIYFSYDVKMKEKGDIPEGYSVSREKKERFSLILESASTNQTSMYLCASSFMGQIYEQYFGPGTRLTVT.

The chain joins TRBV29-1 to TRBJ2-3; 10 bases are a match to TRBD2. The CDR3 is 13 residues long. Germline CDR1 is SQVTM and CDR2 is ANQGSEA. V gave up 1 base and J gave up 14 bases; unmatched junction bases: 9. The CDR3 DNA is TGCAGCGTTGAAGTTGGGGCTAGCGGGAGTATGTATTTT. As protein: CSVEVGASGSMYF.

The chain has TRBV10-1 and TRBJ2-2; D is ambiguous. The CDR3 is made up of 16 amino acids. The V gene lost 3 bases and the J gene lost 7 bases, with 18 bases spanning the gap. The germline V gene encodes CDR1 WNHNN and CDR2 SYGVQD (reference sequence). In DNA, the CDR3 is TGCGCCAGCAGTGAAATATACTCCCTCCGCGGCGGGGAGCTGTTTTTT. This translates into CASSEIYSLRGGELFF.

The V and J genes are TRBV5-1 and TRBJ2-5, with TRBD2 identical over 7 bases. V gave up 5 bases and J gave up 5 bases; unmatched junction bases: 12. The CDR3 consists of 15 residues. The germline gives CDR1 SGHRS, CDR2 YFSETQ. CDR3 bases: TGCGCCAGCAGTTACGAACTAGGGCGGGGGGAGACCCAGTACTTC. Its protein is CASSYELGRGETQYF.

Written as DNA, the CDR3 is TGTGCCAGCAGCTTCTCCGGGGCCTACAATGAGCAGTTCTTC. Its protein product is CASSFSGAYNEQFF. This rearrangement joins TRBV7-2 to TRBJ2-1; possible D gene TRBD2, 5 bases. The CDR3 spans 14 residues. Germline loops: CDR1 SGHTA, CDR2 FQGNSA. V was cut by 3 bases and J by 2 bases, with 8 bases left in between.

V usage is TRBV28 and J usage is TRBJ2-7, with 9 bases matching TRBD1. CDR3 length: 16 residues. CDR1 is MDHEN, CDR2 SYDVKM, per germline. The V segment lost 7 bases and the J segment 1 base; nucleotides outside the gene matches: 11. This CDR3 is CASTDRGLGDSYEQYF. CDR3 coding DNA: TGTGCCAGCACCGACAGGGGGTTAGGGGATTCCTACGAGCAGTACTTC.

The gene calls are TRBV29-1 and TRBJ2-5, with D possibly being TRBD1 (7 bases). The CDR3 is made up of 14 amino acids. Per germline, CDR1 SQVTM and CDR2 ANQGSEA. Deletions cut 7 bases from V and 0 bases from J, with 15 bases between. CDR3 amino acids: CSAPTGDYQETQYF. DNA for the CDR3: TGCAGCGCCCCAACAGGGGACTACCAAGAGACCCAGTACTTC.

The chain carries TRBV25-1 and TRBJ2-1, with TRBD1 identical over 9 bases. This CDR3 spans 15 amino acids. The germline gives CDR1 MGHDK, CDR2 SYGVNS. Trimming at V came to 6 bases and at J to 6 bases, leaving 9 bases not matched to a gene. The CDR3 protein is CASSPQGQGSNEQFF. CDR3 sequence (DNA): TGTGCCAGCAGCCCCCAGGGACAGGGCAGCAATGAGCAGTTCTTC.

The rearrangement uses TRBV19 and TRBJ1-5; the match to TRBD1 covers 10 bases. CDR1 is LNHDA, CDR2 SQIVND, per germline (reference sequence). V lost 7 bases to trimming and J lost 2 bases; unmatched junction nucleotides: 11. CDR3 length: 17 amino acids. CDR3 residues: CASKRGQGSIGNQPQHF. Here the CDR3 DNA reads TGTGCCAGTAAACGGGGACAGGGGTCCATCGGCAATCAGCCCCAGCATTTT.

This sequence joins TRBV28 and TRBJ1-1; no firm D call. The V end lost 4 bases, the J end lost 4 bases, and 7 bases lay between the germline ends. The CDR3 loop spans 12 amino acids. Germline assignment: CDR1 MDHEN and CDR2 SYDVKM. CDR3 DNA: TGTGCCAGCAGTTCTCCACTCACTGAAGCTTTCTTT. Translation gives CASSSPLTEAFF.

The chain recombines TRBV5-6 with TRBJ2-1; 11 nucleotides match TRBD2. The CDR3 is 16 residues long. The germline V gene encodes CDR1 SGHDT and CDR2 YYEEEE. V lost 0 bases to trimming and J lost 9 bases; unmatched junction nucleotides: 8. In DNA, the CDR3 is TGTGCCAGCAGCTTGGTCCCGACTAGCGGGGTAAGTGAGCAGTTCTTC. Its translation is CASSLVPTSGVSEQFF.

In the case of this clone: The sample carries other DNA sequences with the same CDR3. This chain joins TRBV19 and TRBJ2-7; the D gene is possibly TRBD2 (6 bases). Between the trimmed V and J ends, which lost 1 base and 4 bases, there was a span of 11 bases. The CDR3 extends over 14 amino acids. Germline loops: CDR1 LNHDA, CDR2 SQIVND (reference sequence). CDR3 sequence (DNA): TGTGCCAGTAGTATAGTGGCGGGGTCATACGAGCAGTACTTC. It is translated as CASSIVAGSYEQYF.

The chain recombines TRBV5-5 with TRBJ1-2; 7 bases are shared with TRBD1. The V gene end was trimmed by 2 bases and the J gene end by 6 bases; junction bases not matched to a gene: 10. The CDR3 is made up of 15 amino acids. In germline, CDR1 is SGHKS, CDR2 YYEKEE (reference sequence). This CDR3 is CASSLQGITLDGYTF. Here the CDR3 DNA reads TGTGCCAGCAGCTTACAGGGGATTACGTTGGATGGCTACACCTTC.

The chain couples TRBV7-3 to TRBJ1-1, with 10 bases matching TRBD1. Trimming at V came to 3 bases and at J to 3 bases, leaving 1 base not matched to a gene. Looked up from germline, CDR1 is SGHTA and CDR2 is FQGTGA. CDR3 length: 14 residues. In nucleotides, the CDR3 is TGTGCCAGCAGCTTGGGACAGGGGTACACTGAAGCTTTCTTT. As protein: CASSLGQGYTEAFF.

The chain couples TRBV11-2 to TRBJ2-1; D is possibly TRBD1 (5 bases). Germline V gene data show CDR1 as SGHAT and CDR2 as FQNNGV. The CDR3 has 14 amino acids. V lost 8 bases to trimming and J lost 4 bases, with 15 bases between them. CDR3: CASLQGLGYNEQFF. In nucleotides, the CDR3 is TGTGCCAGCTTGCAGGGTTTGGGGTACAATGAGCAGTTCTTC. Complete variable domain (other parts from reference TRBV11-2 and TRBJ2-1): EAGVAQSPRYKIIEKRQSVAFWCNPISGHATLYWYQQILGQGPKLLIQFQNNGVVDDSQLPKDRFSAERLKGVDSTLKIQPAKLEDSAVYLCASLQGLGYNEQFFGPGTRLTVL.

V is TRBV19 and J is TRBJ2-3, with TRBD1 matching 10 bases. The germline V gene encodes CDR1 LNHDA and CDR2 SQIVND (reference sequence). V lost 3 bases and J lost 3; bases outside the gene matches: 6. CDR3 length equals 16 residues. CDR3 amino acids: CASSILGQGGTDTQYF. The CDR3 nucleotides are TGTGCCAGTAGTATCCTAGGACAGGGGGGAACAGATACGCAGTATTTT.

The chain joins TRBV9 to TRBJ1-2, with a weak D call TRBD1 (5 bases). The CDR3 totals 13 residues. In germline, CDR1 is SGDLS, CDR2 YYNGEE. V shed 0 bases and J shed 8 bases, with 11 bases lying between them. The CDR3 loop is CASSVEQGRGYTF. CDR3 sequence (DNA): TGTGCCAGCAGCGTAGAGCAGGGTAGGGGCTACACCTTC.

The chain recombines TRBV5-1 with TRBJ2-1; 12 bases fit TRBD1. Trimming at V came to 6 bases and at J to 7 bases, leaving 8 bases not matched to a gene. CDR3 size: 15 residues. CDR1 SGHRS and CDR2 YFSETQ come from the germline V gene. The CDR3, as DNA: TGCGCCAGCACCAATGCGGGACAGGGGGCAAATGAGCAGTTCTTC. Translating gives CASTNAGQGANEQFF.

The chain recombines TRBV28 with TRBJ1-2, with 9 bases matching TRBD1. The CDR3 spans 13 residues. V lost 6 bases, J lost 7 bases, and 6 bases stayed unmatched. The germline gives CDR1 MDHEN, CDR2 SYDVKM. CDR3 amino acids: CASRGTGRSGYTF. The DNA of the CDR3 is TGTGCCAGCAGGGGGACAGGGCGGAGTGGCTACACCTTC.

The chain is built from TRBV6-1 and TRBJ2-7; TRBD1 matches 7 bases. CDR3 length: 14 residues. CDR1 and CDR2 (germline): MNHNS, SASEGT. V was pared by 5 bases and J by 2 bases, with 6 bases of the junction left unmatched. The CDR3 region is CASSSLQGPYEQYF. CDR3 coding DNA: TGTGCCAGCAGTAGTCTACAGGGGCCCTACGAGCAGTACTTC.

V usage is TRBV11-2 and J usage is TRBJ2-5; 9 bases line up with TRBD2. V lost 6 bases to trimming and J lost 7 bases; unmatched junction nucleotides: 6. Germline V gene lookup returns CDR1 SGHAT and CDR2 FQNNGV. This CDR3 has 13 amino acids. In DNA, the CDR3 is TGTGCCAGCAGTTATAGCGGGAGAGGGACCCAGTACTTC. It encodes CASSYSGRGTQYF.

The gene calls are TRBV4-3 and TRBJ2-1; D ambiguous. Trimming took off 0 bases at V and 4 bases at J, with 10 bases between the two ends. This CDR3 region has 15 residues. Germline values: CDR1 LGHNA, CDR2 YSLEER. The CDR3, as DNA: TGCGCCAGCAGCCAAGATAGCTCCCCTTACAATGAGCAGTTCTTC. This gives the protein CASSQDSSPYNEQFF.

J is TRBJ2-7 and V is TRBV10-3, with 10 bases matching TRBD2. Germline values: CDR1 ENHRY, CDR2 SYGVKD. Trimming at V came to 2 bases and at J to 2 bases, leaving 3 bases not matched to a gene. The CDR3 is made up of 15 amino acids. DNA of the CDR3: TGTGCCATCAGTGAGAGGCTAGCGGGGGCCTACGAGCAGTACTTC. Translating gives CAISERLAGAYEQYF.

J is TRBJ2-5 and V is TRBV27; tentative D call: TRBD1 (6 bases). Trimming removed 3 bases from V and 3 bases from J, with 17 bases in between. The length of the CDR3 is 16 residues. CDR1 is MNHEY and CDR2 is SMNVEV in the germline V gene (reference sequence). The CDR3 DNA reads TGTGCCAGCAGTTTTCTGAGCCGGGACAATGAAGAGACCCAGTACTTC. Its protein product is CASSFLSRDNEETQYF.

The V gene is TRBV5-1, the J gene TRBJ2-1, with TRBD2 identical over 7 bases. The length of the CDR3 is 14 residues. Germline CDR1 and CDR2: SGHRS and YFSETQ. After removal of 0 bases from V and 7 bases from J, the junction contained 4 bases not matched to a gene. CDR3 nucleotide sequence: TGCGCCAGCAGCTTGGGCGGGAGAGCGAATGAGCAGTTCTTC. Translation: CASSLGGRANEQFF. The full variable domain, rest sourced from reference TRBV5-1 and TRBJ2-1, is KAGVTQTPRYLIKTRGQQVTLSCSPISGHRSVSWYQQTPGQGLQFLFEYFSETQRNKGNFPGRFSGRQFSNSRSEMNVSTLELGDSALYLCASSLGGRANEQFFGPGTRLTVL.

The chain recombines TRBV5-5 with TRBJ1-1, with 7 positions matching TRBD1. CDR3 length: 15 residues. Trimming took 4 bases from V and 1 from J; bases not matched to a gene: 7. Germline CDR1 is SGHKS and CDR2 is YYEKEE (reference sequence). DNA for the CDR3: TGTGCCAGCAGCCCCAAGGGGGCGGCGAACACTGAAGCTTTCTTT. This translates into CASSPKGAANTEAFF.

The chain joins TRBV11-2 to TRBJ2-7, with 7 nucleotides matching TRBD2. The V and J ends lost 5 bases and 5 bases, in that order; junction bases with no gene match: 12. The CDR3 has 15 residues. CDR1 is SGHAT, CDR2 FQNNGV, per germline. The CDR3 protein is CASSPLGGSPHEQYF. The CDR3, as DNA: TGTGCCAGCAGCCCCCTCGGCGGGAGTCCACACGAGCAGTACTTC.

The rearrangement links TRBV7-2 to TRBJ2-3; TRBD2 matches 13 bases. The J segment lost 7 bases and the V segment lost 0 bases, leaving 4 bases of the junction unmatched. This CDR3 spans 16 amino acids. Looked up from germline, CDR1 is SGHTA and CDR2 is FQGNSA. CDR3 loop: CASSLARLAGGHTQYF. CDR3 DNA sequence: TGTGCCAGCAGCTTAGCCAGACTAGCGGGAGGCCATACGCAGTATTTT.

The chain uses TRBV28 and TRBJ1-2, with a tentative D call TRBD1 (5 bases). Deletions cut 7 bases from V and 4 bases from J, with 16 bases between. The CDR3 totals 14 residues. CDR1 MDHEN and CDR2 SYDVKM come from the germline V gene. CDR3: CASTEGRDIYGYTF. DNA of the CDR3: TGTGCCAGCACCGAGGGGAGGGATATCTATGGCTACACCTTC.

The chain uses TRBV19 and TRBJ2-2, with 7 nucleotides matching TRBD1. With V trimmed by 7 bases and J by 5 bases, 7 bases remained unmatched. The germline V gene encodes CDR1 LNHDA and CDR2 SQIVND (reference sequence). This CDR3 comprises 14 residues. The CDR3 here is CASTYRGRTGELFF. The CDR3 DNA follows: TGTGCCAGTACTTATAGGGGGCGAACCGGGGAGCTGTTTTTT.